The sequence of this TCR beta chain was determined in a study of blood T cells in healthy people across ages. This CDR3 is 17 amino acids long. Trimming took 4 bases from V and 2 from J; bases not matched to a gene: 10. CDR1 and CDR2 (germline): MGHRA, YSYEKL. Combining a sample-barcoded 5' primer with a J-beta primer mix, a second PCR ran for about 7 to 12 cycles. CDR3-containing paired-end reads numbered at least 2.5 million in each sample. TCRdb passed the 5' RACE reads through MiXCR, listing each CDR3 protein once. The sample shows about 1,500,000 distinct CDR3 sequences, approximately 38% of them seen only once.

Sequencing was done on a sample of blood. The source is a woman between 18 and 29 years old in good health. This chain uses TRBV4-1 with TRBJ2-3; 9 bases match TRBD2. CDR3 loop: CASSPRESGGNTDTQYF. Here the CDR3 DNA reads TGCGCCAGCAGCCCCCGAGAGAGCGGGGGGAACACAGATACGCAGTATTTT.